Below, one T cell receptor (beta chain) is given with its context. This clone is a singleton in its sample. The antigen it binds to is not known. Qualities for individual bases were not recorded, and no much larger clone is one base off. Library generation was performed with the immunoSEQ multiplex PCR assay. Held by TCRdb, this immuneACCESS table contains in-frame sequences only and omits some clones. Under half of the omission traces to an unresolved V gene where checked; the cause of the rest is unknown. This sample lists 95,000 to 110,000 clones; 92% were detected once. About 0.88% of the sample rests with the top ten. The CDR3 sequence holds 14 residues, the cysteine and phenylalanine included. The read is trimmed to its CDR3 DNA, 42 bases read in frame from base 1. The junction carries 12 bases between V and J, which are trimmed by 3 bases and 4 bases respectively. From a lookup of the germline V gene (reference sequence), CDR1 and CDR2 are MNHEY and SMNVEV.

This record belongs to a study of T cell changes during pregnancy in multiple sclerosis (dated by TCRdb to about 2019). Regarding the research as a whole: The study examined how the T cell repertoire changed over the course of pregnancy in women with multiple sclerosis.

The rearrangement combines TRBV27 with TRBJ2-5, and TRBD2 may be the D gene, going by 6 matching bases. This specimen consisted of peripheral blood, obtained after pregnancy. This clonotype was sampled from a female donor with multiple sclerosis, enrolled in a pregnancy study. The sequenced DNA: TGTGCCAGCAGTTTTTATGGGGGACTAGAGACCCAGTACTTC. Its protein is CASSFYGGLETQYF.